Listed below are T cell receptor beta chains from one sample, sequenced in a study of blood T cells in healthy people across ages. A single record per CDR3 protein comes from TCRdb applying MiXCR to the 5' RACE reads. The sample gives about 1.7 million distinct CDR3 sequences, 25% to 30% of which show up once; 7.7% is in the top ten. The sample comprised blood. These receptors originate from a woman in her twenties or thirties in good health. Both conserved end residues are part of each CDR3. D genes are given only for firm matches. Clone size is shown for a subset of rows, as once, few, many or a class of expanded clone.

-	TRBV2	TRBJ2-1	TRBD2	TGTGCCAGCAGTGAAACTAGCGCTTGGAATGAGCAGTTCTTC	CASSETSAWNEQFF
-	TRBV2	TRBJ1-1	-	TGTGCCAGCAGTGAAATTCGATCTGGAGGAGCTTTCTTT	CASSEIRSGGAFF
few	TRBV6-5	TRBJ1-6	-	TGTGCCAGCAGTTACTCGCGGGCGTATAATTCACCCCTCCACTTT	CASSYSRAYNSPLHF
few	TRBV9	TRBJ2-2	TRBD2	TGTGCCAGCAGCCCGCGGGGGGATTTCGCGAACACCGGGGAGCTGTTTTTT	CASSPRGDFANTGELFF
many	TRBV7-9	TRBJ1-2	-	TGTGCCAGCAGCTTGGATCGGGGCTCGCGGGGAGGCTACACCTTC	CASSLDRGSRGGYTF
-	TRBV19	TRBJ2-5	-	TGTGCCAGTAGGGACCGCTACAAGCAGTACTTC	CASRDRYKQYF
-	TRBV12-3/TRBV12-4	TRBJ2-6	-	TGTGCCAGCAGCCCGGGGCAGTACGGGGCCAACGTCCTGACTTTC	CASSPGQYGANVLTF
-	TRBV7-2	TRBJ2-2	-	TGTGCCAGCAGCTTTCCGGGGTCACGGGAGCTGTTTTTT	CASSFPGSRELFF
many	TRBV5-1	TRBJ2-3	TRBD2	TGCGCCAGCAGCTTGGTAGCTAGCGGGAAGGGAGATACGCAGTATTTT	CASSLVASGKGDTQYF
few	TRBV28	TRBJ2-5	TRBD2	TGTGCCAGCGGGGGACTAGCGGGGCGGGGGGAGACCCAGTACTTC	CASGGLAGRGETQYF
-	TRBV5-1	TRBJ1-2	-	TGCGCCAGCAGCTGGGACAAGACCTATGGCTACACCTTC	CASSWDKTYGYTF
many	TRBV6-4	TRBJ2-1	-	TGTGCCAGCAGTGACTCACCCAGGGGCTCCTACAATGAGCAGTTCTTC	CASSDSPRGSYNEQFF
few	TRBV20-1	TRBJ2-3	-	TGCAGTGCCCGCTTGTATGGGGGCGGGAGTACAGATACGCAGTATTTT	CSARLYGGGSTDTQYF